This T cell receptor (beta chain) came from a study of T cell changes during pregnancy in multiple sclerosis (dated by TCRdb to between 2018 and 2021). Study-level background: Changes in the T cell repertoire over the course of pregnancy were examined in this study in women with multiple sclerosis.

Relative to germline, V is 8 bases shorter and J is 5 bases shorter, with 13 bases between their ends. Its CDR3 holds 13 amino acids, cysteine through phenylalanine. Just the 39-base CDR3 DNA is kept, in frame starting at base 1. According to the germline V gene (reference sequence), CDR1 reads MNHNY and CDR2 reads SVGAGI. Libraries came from the immunoSEQ multiplex PCR assay. TCRdb limited this immuneACCESS table to in-frame rearrangements with V and J called. A share of clones is missing; checked studies link under half to unresolved V genes, and the rest is unexplained. Recorded for this sample are more than 85,000 clones; more than 80% of them occurred a single time. Around 1.2% of the sample is held by the ten biggest clonotypes. As regards this clone: Its antigen has not been determined. One base away there is no much larger clone; base qualities are not given.

This specimen consisted of peripheral blood, obtained in the second trimester of pregnancy. The V gene is TRBV6-6 and the J gene is TRBJ1-5; no D gene is confidently identified. The receptor's source is a female donor with multiple sclerosis, enrolled in a pregnancy study. The DNA sequence follows: TGTGCCAGCCAGGTGTCTACGGATCAGCCCCAGCATTTT. It encodes CASQVSTDQPQHF.